What follows describes a single T cell receptor beta chain. The record originates from a study of shared clonotypes between healthy human individuals. Trimming removed 4 bases from V and 2 bases from J, with 22 bases in between. The CDR3 is made up of 19 amino acids. Germline values: CDR1 SGHNT, CDR2 YYREEE (reference sequence). Repertoires were generated with immunoSEQ multiplex PCR, while TCRdb's copy carries only in-frame clones and drops some. The table has some 1 million clones, 65% to 80% seen once. The source material was memory CD4+ T cells sorted from blood. The subset was: CD45RA-negative fraction. The receptor's source is a man aged 18 to 29 in good health. The chain joins TRBV5-4 to TRBJ2-6, with a weak D call TRBD2 (6 bases). The CDR3 bases are TGTGCCAGCAGCGGGCCCCTCGGAGGGAAGGTAGCTGGGGCCAACGTCCTGACTTTC. Its translation is CASSGPLGGKVAGANVLTF.